The present T cell receptor (beta chain) was sequenced within a study of regulatory T cells in long-lasting Graves disease. This clonotype was detected many times. Time point: newly diagnosed GD, antithyroid drugs for less than 3 months. Scientists built the TCR library using RNA that was extracted from PBMCs. V gave up 4 bases and J gave up 2 bases, with 21 bases separating them. Looked up from germline, CDR1 is GTSNPN and CDR2 is SVGIG (reference sequence). The CDR3 runs to 16 residues. Both iRepertoire HTBI primers and Arm-PCR of CDR3 regions were used to build the TCR beta libraries. From the multiplex PCR reads, TCRdb called clonotypes with MiXCR, one entry per CDR3 protein. The sample records 550,000 to 700,000 distinct CDR3 sequences, approximately 16% being singletons. A further study also used this sample, focusing on T cells in Graves' hyperthyroidism and ophthalmopathy. According to that study: Carried out on the TCR CDR3, a first-round RT-PCR used the HTBI primer set.

The V call is TRBV30, the J call TRBJ2-7, with no clear D. The clonotype originates from a man younger than 30 with Graves disease. Here the sequenced sample was peripheral blood mononuclear cells (PBMCs), taken at new diagnosis, from a patient treated with antithyroid drugs. CDR3 nucleotides: TGTGCCTGGACCGGAAGGGTGGGATTAGGAGCCTACGAGCAGTACTTC. Translated: CAWTGRVGLGAYEQYF.